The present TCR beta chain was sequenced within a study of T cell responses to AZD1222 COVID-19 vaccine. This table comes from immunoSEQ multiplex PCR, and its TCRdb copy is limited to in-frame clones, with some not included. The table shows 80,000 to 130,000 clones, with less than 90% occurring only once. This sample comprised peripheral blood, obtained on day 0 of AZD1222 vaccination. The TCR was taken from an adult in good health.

The CDR3 sequence is CASSIRVSGSNNQPQHF. The CDR3 DNA reads as TGTGCCAGTAGTATCCGCGTGAGTGGGTCGAACAATCAGCCCCAGCATTTT. The chain couples TRBV19 to TRBJ1-5, with unresolved D. This CDR3 is 17 amino acids long. The germline V gene has CDR1 LNHDA and CDR2 SQIVND (reference sequence). Trimming took 3 bases from V and 3 from J, leaving 18 bases between them.